This entry lists 12 T cell receptor beta chains sequenced from one sample in a study of shared clonotypes between healthy human individuals. Produced via immunoSEQ multiplex PCR; TCRdb's table is partial and in-frame only. The table lists around 700,000 clones, about 74% of them singletons. The specimen was memory CD4+ T cells sorted from blood. Specified subset: CD45RA-negative fraction. Receptors were obtained from a woman aged 25 to 39 in good health.

The V call is TRBV6-5, the J call TRBJ1-2; D gene unclear. The V end lost 5 bases, the J end lost 8 bases, and 12 bases lay between the germline ends. Germline CDR1 is MNHEY and CDR2 is SVGAGI. The CDR3 runs to 12 residues. The CDR3 region is CASSSYSLGYTF. Written as DNA, the CDR3 is TGTGCCAGCAGTAGCTACAGTCTCGGCTACACCTTC.

V gene TRBV27 combines with J gene TRBJ2-7; possible D gene TRBD2, 6 bases. With 5 bases removed from V and 6 bases from J, the gap between germline ends came to 14 bases. CDR1 is MNHEY and CDR2 is SMNVEV in the germline V gene (reference sequence). The CDR3 length is 13 residues. CDR3 sequence: CASSQDGAGEQYF. The CDR3 DNA is TGTGCCAGCAGTCAGGACGGAGCGGGCGAGCAGTACTTC.

The chain couples TRBV6-1 to TRBJ1-1; maybe TRBD1 (6 bases). V was pared by 6 bases and J by 1 base, with 9 bases between. CDR1 is MNHNS, CDR2 SASEGT, per germline. The CDR3 loop spans 13 amino acids. For the CDR3, the DNA is TGTGCCAGCAGGGCGACAGGGAACACTGAAGCTTTCTTT. Its protein is CASRATGNTEAFF.

The gene calls are TRBV28 and TRBJ2-2, with D unresolved. V lost 2 bases to trimming and J lost 4 bases, with 8 bases between them. Germline V gene data show CDR1 as MDHEN and CDR2 as SYDVKM. The CDR3 has 14 amino acids. The chain's CDR3 is CASSLVSGTGELFF. CDR3 DNA: TGTGCCAGCAGTTTAGTGTCGGGCACCGGGGAGCTGTTTTTT.

The gene calls are TRBV28 and TRBJ1-5; D ambiguous. The germline gives CDR1 MDHEN, CDR2 SYDVKM. V was trimmed by 6 bases and J by 6 bases, leaving 6 bases between them. The CDR3 runs to 11 residues. The CDR3 protein is CASRAGQPQHF. The CDR3 bases are TGTGCCAGCAGGGCTGGTCAGCCCCAGCATTTT.

The chain joins TRBV2 to TRBJ2-3, with 14 bases identical to TRBD2. Losses at the gene ends were 5 bases for V and 4 bases for J; bases not matched to a gene: 8. The CDR3 totals 17 residues. Per the germline V gene, CDR1 is SNHLY and CDR2 is FYNNEI. Here the CDR3 DNA reads TGTGCCAGCAGTCTGGGACTAGCGGGAGTGGTCGCAGATACGCAGTATTTT. Its translation: CASSLGLAGVVADTQYF.

The chain employs TRBV4-2 and TRBJ2-7, with 11 positions matching TRBD2. Looked up from germline, CDR1 is LGHNA and CDR2 is YNFKEQ. Trimming removed 3 bases from V and 9 bases from J; junction bases left unmatched: 10. The CDR3 covers 15 residues. The DNA for the CDR3 is TGTGCCAGCAGCCAGCATAGCGGGAGGGCTCTAGGGCAGTACTTC. Protein product: CASSQHSGRALGQYF.

The chain uses TRBV5-1 and TRBJ2-1; D not resolved. Trimming removed 6 bases at V and 4 bases at J, with 8 bases between. There are 12 residues in the CDR3. The V gene's germline CDR1 is SGHRS and CDR2 YFSETQ. The CDR3 bases are TGCGCCAGCAAGGAGCAATACAATGAGCAGTTCTTC. This sequence encodes CASKEQYNEQFF.

Comment on this clone: Distinct nucleotide sequences in the sample also encode this CDR3. V usage is TRBV6-1 and J usage is TRBJ2-7; 7 bases match TRBD1. Germline CDR1 reads MNHNS; CDR2 reads SASEGT. The V and J ends lost 6 bases and 3 bases, in that order; junction bases with no gene match: 5. The CDR3 runs to 13 residues. CDR3 coding DNA: TGTGCCAGCAGGAAGGACAGGTACTACGAGCAGTACTTC. Protein sequence: CASRKDRYYEQYF.

This chain connects TRBV5-4 to TRBJ2-7, with TRBD2 identical over 14 bases. CDR1 and CDR2 (germline): SGHNT, YYREEE (reference sequence). The CDR3 has 18 amino acids. Trimming took 4 bases from V and 7 from J; bases not matched to a gene: 16. For the CDR3, the DNA is TGTGCCAGCAGCCCGGGACTAGCGGGAGATCTCCCATCGGGGGAGCAGTACTTC. It yields the protein CASSPGLAGDLPSGEQYF.

CDR3 region: CASSSLAGGLVEQFF. CDR3 nucleotide sequence: TGTGCCAGCAGTTCTCTAGCGGGAGGGCTGGTTGAGCAGTTCTTC. V gene TRBV5-6 combines with J gene TRBJ2-1; 12 bases align to TRBD2. The CDR3 loop spans 15 amino acids. Per the germline V gene, CDR1 is SGHDT and CDR2 is YYEEEE. J lost 9 bases, V lost 5 bases, and 9 bases had no gene match.

The gene calls are TRBV27 and TRBJ2-1; weak D call: TRBD2 (6 bases). Germline loops: CDR1 MNHEY, CDR2 SMNVEV (reference sequence). This CDR3 contains 17 residues. V lost 2 bases and J lost 5, with 19 bases in between. The CDR3 loop reads CASSLLPSGDGNNEQFF. CDR3 bases: TGTGCCAGCAGTTTACTCCCGTCGGGAGACGGGAACAATGAGCAGTTCTTC.